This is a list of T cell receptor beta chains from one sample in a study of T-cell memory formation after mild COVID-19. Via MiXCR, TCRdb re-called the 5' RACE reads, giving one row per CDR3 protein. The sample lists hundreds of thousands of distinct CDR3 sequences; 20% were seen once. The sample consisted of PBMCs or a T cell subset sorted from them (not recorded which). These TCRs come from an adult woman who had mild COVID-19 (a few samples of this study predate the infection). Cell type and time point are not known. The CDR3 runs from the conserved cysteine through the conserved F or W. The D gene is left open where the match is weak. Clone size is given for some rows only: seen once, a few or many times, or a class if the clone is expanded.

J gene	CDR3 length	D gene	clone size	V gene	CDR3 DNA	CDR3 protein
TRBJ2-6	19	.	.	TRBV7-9	TGTGCCAGCAGCTTAGAAGGCAGACCAACGGGGTCTGGGGCCAACGTCCTGACTTTC	CASSLEGRPTGSGANVLTF
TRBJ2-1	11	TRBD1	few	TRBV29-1	TGCAGCGTGAGACAGGGGAATGAGCAGTTCTTC	CSVRQGNEQFF
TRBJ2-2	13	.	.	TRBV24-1	TGTGCCACCAGTCCCGGACAGACCGGGGAGCTGTTTTTT	CATSPGQTGELFF
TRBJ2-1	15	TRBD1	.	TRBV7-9	TGTGCCAGCAGCTCGACAGGGATATTATACAATGAGCAGTTCTTC	CASSSTGILYNEQFF
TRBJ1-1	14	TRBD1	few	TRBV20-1	TGCAGTGCCACCTCGGGACAGTTGAACACTGAAGCTTTCTTT	CSATSGQLNTEAFF
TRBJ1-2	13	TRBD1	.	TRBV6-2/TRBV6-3	TGTGCCAGCAGACAGGGGGCCAGGTATGGCTACACCTTC	CASRQGARYGYTF
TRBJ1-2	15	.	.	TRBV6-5	TGTGCCAGCAGTGCTCTAGGGTGGGGGGTCGCTGGCTACACCTTC	CASSALGWGVAGYTF
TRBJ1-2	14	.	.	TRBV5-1	TGCGCCAGCAGCTTGGGAGGTATCGACTATGGCTACACCTTC	CASSLGGIDYGYTF
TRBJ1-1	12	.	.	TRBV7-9	TGTGCCAGCAGCTTAAGTAGCACTGAAGCTTTCTTT	CASSLSSTEAFF
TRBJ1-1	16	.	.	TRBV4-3	TGCGCCAGCAGCCAAGAGTTCTCCATTGTGAACACTGAAGCTTTCTTT	CASSQEFSIVNTEAFF
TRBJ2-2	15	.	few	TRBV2	TGTGCCAGCAGTCACAAGGACACGAACACCGGGGAGCTGTTTTTT	CASSHKDTNTGELFF
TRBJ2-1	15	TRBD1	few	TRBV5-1	TGCGCCAGCAGCCCCGGGACAGGGGCACACAATGAGCAGTTCTTC	CASSPGTGAHNEQFF
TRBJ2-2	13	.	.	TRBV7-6	TGTGCCACCACGGGCAGTGGGACCGGGGAGCTGTTTTTT	CATTGSGTGELFF
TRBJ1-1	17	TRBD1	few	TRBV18	TGTGCCAGCTCACGTAGAACAGGGGGTTACATGAACACTGAAGCTTTCTTT	CASSRRTGGYMNTEAFF
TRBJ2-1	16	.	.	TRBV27	TGTGCCAGCAGGTCGGGATCCCGATTCTCCTACAATGAGCAGTTCTTC	CASRSGSRFSYNEQFF
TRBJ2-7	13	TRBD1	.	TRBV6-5	TGTGCCAGCAGAACAGGGGCTGCCTACGAGCAGTACTTC	CASRTGAAYEQYF
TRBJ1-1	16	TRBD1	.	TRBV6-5	TGTGCCAGCAGTTACCTTCCCGGGACAGCGAACACTGAAGCTTTCTTT	CASSYLPGTANTEAFF
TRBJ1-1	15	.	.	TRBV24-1	TGTGCCACCTCCTCCAGCGGACAAGGGAGCACTGAAGCTTTCTTT	CATSSSGQGSTEAFF
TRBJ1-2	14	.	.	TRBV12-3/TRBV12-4	TGTGCCAGCAGTTTCTTTGGGCCTAACTATGGCTACACCTTC	CASSFFGPNYGYTF
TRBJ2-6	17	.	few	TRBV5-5	TGTGCCAGCAGCTTGGGTTTCCGAGGGGCTGGGGCCAACGTCCTGACTTTC	CASSLGFRGAGANVLTF
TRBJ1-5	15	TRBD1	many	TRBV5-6	TGTGCCAGCAGCTTGTACACGGGACAGGTGAAGCCCCAGCATTTT	CASSLYTGQVKPQHF
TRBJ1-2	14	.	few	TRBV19	TGTGCCAGTAGTATACAGCCCTCCAACTATGGCTACACCTTC	CASSIQPSNYGYTF
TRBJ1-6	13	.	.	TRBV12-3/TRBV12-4	TGTGCCAGCAGAAAAGGGGGGGGGTTACCCCTCCACTTT	CASRKGGGLPLHF
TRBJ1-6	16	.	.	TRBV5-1	TGCGCCAGCAGCCTCAGGACCCCGGGGGAGATTTCACCCCTCCACTTT	CASSLRTPGEISPLHF
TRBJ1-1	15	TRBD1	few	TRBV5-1	TGCGCCAGCAGCTCACCAAAGACAGGGAGGACTGAAGCTTTCTTT	CASSSPKTGRTEAFF
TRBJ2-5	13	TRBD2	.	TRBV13	TGTGCCAGCAGCTTTGGCGGGGGGCCCCCCCAGTACTTC	CASSFGGGPPQYF
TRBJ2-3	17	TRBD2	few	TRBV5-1	TGCGCCAGCAGCTTGCCAGTAAGAGCGGGGAGCACAGATACGCAGTATTTT	CASSLPVRAGSTDTQYF
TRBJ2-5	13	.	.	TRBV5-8	TGTGCCAGCAGCCGCGACAGTACAGAGACCCAGTACTTC	CASSRDSTETQYF
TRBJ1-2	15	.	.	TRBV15	TGTGCCACCAGCAGAGACCGAACAGCAAGCTATGGCTACACCTTC	CATSRDRTASYGYTF
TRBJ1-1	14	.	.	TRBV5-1	TGCGCCAGCAGCTCGCTGACAGAACCCACTGAAGCTTTCTTT	CASSSLTEPTEAFF
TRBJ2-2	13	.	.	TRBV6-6	TGTGCCAGCAGTTACCCTACGCCCGGGGAGCTGTTTTTT	CASSYPTPGELFF